Each of the 9 T cell receptor beta chains below was sequenced from the same sample in a study of T cells in Graves' hyperthyroidism and ophthalmopathy. Template material for amplifying TCR beta CDR3 regions consisted of RNA transcripts. The HTBI primer set was used in a first-round RT-PCR of the TCR CDR3. TCRdb fed the multiplex PCR reads into MiXCR, producing one record per CDR3 protein. The sample holds 600,000 to 800,000 distinct CDR3 sequences, over 35% seen once. The sample comprised blood. The receptors derive from a woman in her forties with Graves' hyperthyroidism.

The rearrangement joins TRBV19 to TRBJ1-1, with D unresolved. The CDR3 sequence is 11 residues long. Germline lookup yields CDR1 LNHDA and CDR2 SQIVND (reference sequence). V dropped 3 bases and J dropped 10 bases, with 9 bases sitting between them. CDR3 in amino acids: CASSMRAGAFF. The CDR3 DNA reads as TGTGCCAGTAGTATGAGGGCGGGAGCTTTCTTT.

V and J are TRBV7-2 and TRBJ1-2, with a tentative D call TRBD1 (5 bases). Trimming stripped 2 bases from V and 8 bases from J, with 15 bases between. The CDR3 runs 14 residues. Germline values: CDR1 SGHTA, CDR2 FQGNSA. This CDR3 reads CASSLNPRVKGYTF. The DNA of the CDR3 is TGTGCCAGCAGCTTAAACCCCAGGGTTAAGGGCTACACCTTC. The whole variable domain, remainder taken from reference TRBV7-2 and TRBJ1-2, is GAGVSQSPSNKVTEKGKDVELRCDPISGHTALYWYRQSLGQGLEFLIYFQGNSAPDKSGLPSDRFSAERTGGSVSTLTIQRTQQEDSAVYLCASSLNPRVKGYTFGSGTRLTVV.

This clonotype was found once. The V gene is TRBV12-3 or TRBV12-4, the J gene TRBJ1-2, with TRBD1 matching 10 bases. With V trimmed by 6 bases and J by 5 bases, 12 bases remained unmatched. There are 16 residues in the CDR3. As DNA, the CDR3 is TGTGCCAGCAGCCTATCGGCGACAGGGGGCGGGTATGGCTACACCTTC. It yields the protein CASSLSATGGGYGYTF.

The chain recombines TRBV4-1 with TRBJ1-4, with D maybe TRBD1 (5 bases). CDR3 length: 17 residues. With 2 bases removed from V and 3 bases from J, the gap between germline ends came to 16 bases. The germline gives CDR1 MGHRA, CDR2 YSYEKL. CDR3 nucleotide sequence: TGCGCCAGCAGCCAATGGGCCCCAGGGTCGGCTAATGAAAAACTGTTTTTT. It is translated as CASSQWAPGSANEKLFF.

The chain recombines TRBV12-3 or TRBV12-4 with TRBJ1-2, with D perhaps matching TRBD1 (6 bases). CDR3 length: 17 amino acids. V was pared by 4 bases and J by 4 bases, with 22 bases between. CDR3 in amino acids: CASSSGTTLRFGYGYTF. The CDR3 DNA sequence: TGTGCCAGCAGTTCCGGGACAACTTTACGCTTCGGCTATGGCTACACCTTC.

The rearrangement links TRBV7-3 to TRBJ2-3; D is unclear. The V gene lost 5 bases and the J gene lost 3 bases, with 9 bases spanning the gap. The CDR3 extends over 13 amino acids. Germline CDR1 and CDR2: SGHTA and FQGTGA. The CDR3 is CASSTTWTDTQYF. The CDR3 coding sequence is TGTGCCAGCAGCACGACATGGACAGATACGCAGTATTTT. Full variable domain (missing parts from reference TRBV7-3 and TRBJ2-3): GAGVSQTPSNKVTEKGKYVELRCDPISGHTALYWYRQSLGQGPEFLIYFQGTGAADDSGLPNDRFFAVRPEGSVSTLKIQRTERGDSAVYLCASSTTWTDTQYFGPGTRLTVL.

The V call is TRBV20-1, the J call TRBJ1-2; D is ambiguous. The V end was cut by 1 base, the J end by 4 bases, with 7 bases between. Looked up from germline, CDR1 is DFQATT and CDR2 is SNEGSKA (reference sequence). CDR3 size: 12 residues. CDR3 sequence reads: CSARGDTYGYTF. The CDR3 bases are TGCAGTGCTAGAGGTGACACCTATGGCTACACCTTC.

This clonotype showed up many times. The CDR3 here is CATSEGGPTDTTYGYTF. CDR3 DNA: TGTGCCACCAGTGAAGGCGGGCCGACCGACACGACCTATGGCTACACCTTC. This chain joins TRBV24-1 and TRBJ1-2; no clear D gene. Between the trimmed V and J ends, which lost 4 bases and 4 bases, there was a span of 21 bases. The CDR3 totals 17 residues. Germline CDR1 KGHDR, CDR2 SFDVKD.

The CDR3: CASSSPGGYQETQYF. CDR3 nucleotide sequence: TGTGCCAGCAGCTCCCCGGGGGGTTACCAAGAGACCCAGTACTTC. This chain joins TRBV7-2 and TRBJ2-7, with 7 bases aligning to TRBD2. The J call may be mistaken, given a closer DNA end match to TRBJ2-5. This CDR3 comprises 15 residues. Germline V lookup: CDR1 SGHTA, CDR2 FQGNSA.